A single sample gave rise to the 16 T cell receptor beta chains below, sequenced in a study of cytomegalovirus exposure and HLA in healthy donors. With 60 Vbeta and 13 Jbeta primers, the PCR was carried out. TCRdb's table, derived via immunoSEQ multiplex PCR, lists solely in-frame clones and lacks some. The data show about 150,000 clones, with about 80% seen just once and 1% held by the top ten. The sample consisted of PBMCs. Receptors were obtained from a woman in her 50s in good health and CMV-seropositive.

CDR3 sequence: CASSLGTGGRQETQYF. CDR3 sequence (DNA): TGTGCCAGCAGCTTAGGGACGGGGGGGAGACAAGAGACCCAGTACTTC. The V and J genes are TRBV11-2 and TRBJ2-5, with TRBD2 matching over 8 bases. Trimming at V came to 1 base and at J to 2 bases, leaving 6 bases not matched to a gene. The germline gives CDR1 SGHAT, CDR2 FQNNGV. This CDR3 region has 16 residues.

DNA of the CDR3: TGTGCCAGCAGTTTTTCCAGGGGCACTGAAGCTTTCTTT. Amino acid sequence: CASSFSRGTEAFF. The chain recombines TRBV28 with TRBJ1-1; a weak D match, TRBD1 (6 bases). V lost 3 bases, J lost 4 bases, and 9 bases lay in between. The CDR3 extends over 13 amino acids. CDR1 and CDR2 from the germline V gene are MDHEN and SYDVKM.

The chain combines TRBV5-8 with TRBJ1-5; possibly TRBD1 for D (5 bases). V dropped 0 bases and J dropped 1 base, with 14 bases sitting between them. CDR3 length: 17 amino acids. The germline gives CDR1 SGHTS, CDR2 YDEGEE. The DNA of the CDR3 is TGTGCCAGCAGCTTGGTAGGGCAGGGTAGGAGCAATCAGCCCCAGCATTTT. Translation gives CASSLVGQGRSNQPQHF.

The chain is built from TRBV6-5 and TRBJ1-1, with a possible D match to TRBD1 (5 bases). Per germline, CDR1 MNHEY and CDR2 SVGAGI. V lost 2 bases to trimming and J lost 2 bases, with 12 bases between them. This CDR3 spans 15 amino acids. CDR3 residues: CASSYQIQVNTEAFF. CDR3 DNA: TGTGCCAGCAGTTACCAAATACAGGTTAACACTGAAGCTTTCTTT.

The sample holds a few counts of this clone. The V call is TRBV28, the J call TRBJ1-1; a weak D match, TRBD1 (6 bases). This CDR3 is 12 amino acids long. Between the trimmed V and J ends, which lost 5 bases and 4 bases, there was a span of 8 bases. Per the germline V gene, CDR1 is MDHEN and CDR2 is SYDVKM. The CDR3 region is CASSTGSTEAFF. The CDR3 region has the DNA TGTGCCAGCAGTACAGGGAGCACTGAAGCTTTCTTT.

The V gene is TRBV2, the J gene TRBJ1-6; D gene uncertain. This CDR3 spans 13 amino acids. Looked up from germline, CDR1 is SNHLY and CDR2 is FYNNEI. Trimming took off 5 bases at V and 7 bases at J, with 9 bases between the two ends. The CDR3 bases are TGTGCCAGCAGTCGGGAGGCGAATTCACCCCTCCACTTT. Its protein is CASSREANSPLHF.

This chain links TRBV6-4 with TRBJ2-7; TRBD2 matches 8 bases. Trimming cost V 0 bases and J 5 bases; bases outside gene matches: 12. From germline, CDR1 is MRHNA and CDR2 SNTAGT. The CDR3 covers 17 residues. DNA for the CDR3: TGTGCCAGCAGTGACTCCCCGGGAGGGCCGTCTGGACACGAGCAGTACTTC. This gives the protein CASSDSPGGPSGHEQYF.

J is TRBJ2-2 and V is TRBV19; D gene ambiguous. From germline, CDR1 is LNHDA and CDR2 SQIVND (reference sequence). There are 12 residues in the CDR3. Trimming cost V 5 bases and J 3 bases, with 4 bases left between them. The DNA for the CDR3 is TGTGCCAGTAGTTCGGACACCGGGGAGCTGTTTTTT. Translated, it gives CASSSDTGELFF.

V and J are TRBV7-9 and TRBJ1-1; D gene ambiguous. The CDR3 spans 15 residues. The V gene's germline CDR1 is SEHNR and CDR2 FQNEAQ (reference sequence). Trimming pared 2 bases from V and 2 bases from J, leaving 12 bases between. The chain's CDR3 is CASSLRSTGNTEAFF. The CDR3 DNA reads as TGTGCCAGCAGCTTAAGGAGTACGGGTAACACTGAAGCTTTCTTT. The variable domain in full, with the rest retrieved from reference TRBV7-9 and TRBJ1-1, is DTGVSQNPRHKITKRGQNVTFRCDPISEHNRLYWYRQTLGQGPEFLTYFQNEAQLEKSRLLSDRFSAERPKGSFSTLEIQRTEQGDSAMYLCASSLRSTGNTEAFFGQGTRLTVV.

For this clone: This sample includes further DNA sequences coding for the same CDR3. The chain is built from TRBV19 and TRBJ2-3, with 12 bases fitting TRBD2. Germline V gene sequence: CDR1 LNHDA, CDR2 SQIVND (reference sequence). CDR3 length: 16 residues. Trimming cost V 5 bases and J 1 base; bases outside gene matches: 4. CDR3 in DNA: TGTGCCAGTAGTCGGACTAGCGGGACCGGCACAGATACGCAGTATTTT. Encoded protein: CASSRTSGTGTDTQYF.

The chain is built from TRBV28 and TRBJ1-2, with D uncertain. This CDR3 comprises 13 residues. Germline V gene lookup returns CDR1 MDHEN and CDR2 SYDVKM. Trimming removed 2 bases at V and 6 bases at J, with 10 bases between. In nucleotides, the CDR3 is TGTGCCAGCAGTTTACGACATACGGATGGCTACACCTTC. Its protein is CASSLRHTDGYTF.

CDR3 nucleotide sequence: TGTGCCGCCCCGACAGATCGGGCCGGGGAGCTGTTTTTT. It is translated as CAAPTDRAGELFF. V and J are TRBV30 and TRBJ2-2, with D possibly TRBD1 on 5 matching bases. Germline V CDR1 and CDR2: GTSNPN, SVGIG (reference sequence). This CDR3 is 13 amino acids long. Trimming removed 8 bases at V and 6 bases at J, with 16 bases between.

The rearrangement uses TRBV30 and TRBJ2-1, with 9 bases aligning to TRBD2. This CDR3 has 14 residues. Germline V gives CDR1 GTSNPN, CDR2 SVGIG (reference sequence). Unmatched junction bases numbered 2, after V lost 5 bases and J lost 0 bases. The CDR3 nucleotides are TGTGCCTGGTCACTAGCGGGCTCCTACAATGAGCAGTTCTTC. It specifies CAWSLAGSYNEQFF.

The chain links TRBV5-1 to TRBJ2-1; 13 bases agree with TRBD2. CDR3 length equals 15 residues. V dropped 3 bases and J dropped 9; count of bases not matched to a gene: 6. Looked up from germline, CDR1 is SGHRS and CDR2 is YFSETQ. The CDR3 nucleotides read TGCGCCAGCAGCTCGCGGACTAGCGGGAGACCTGAGCAGTTCTTC. Translated: CASSSRTSGRPEQFF.

The genes are TRBV2 and TRBJ1-5, with 8 bases aligning to TRBD1. Per the germline V gene, CDR1 is SNHLY and CDR2 is FYNNEI. There are 12 residues in the CDR3. J lost 5 bases, V lost 9 bases, and 3 bases had no gene match. In DNA form, the CDR3 reads TGTGCCAGTGGACAGGGTTATCAGCCCCAGCATTTT. This gives the protein CASGQGYQPQHF.

This chain joins TRBV7-2 and TRBJ1-6; TRBD1 is a possible D gene (5 bases). This CDR3 comprises 16 residues. Germline CDR1 SGHTA, CDR2 FQGNSA. V was clipped by 1 base and J by 9 bases, with 16 bases between them. The CDR3: CASSLGPGRAGSPLHF. Here the CDR3 DNA reads TGTGCCAGCAGCTTAGGGCCTGGCAGGGCCGGTTCACCCCTCCACTTT.